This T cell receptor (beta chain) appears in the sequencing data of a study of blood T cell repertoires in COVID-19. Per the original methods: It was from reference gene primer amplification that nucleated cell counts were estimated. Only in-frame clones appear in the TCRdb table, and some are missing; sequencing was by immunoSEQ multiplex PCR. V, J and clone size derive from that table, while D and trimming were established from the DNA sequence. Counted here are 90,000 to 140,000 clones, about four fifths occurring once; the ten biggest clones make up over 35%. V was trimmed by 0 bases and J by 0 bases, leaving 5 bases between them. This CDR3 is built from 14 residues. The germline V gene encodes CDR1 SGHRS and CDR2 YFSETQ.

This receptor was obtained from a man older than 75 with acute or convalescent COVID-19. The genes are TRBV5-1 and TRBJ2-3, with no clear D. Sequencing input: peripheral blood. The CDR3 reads CASSLDSSTDTQYF. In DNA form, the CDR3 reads TGCGCCAGCAGCTTGGATTCTAGCACAGATACGCAGTATTTT. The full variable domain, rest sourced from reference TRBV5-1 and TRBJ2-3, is KAGVTQTPRYLIKTRGQQVTLSCSPISGHRSVSWYQQTPGQGLQFLFEYFSETQRNKGNFPGRFSGRQFSNSRSEMNVSTLELGDSALYLCASSLDSSTDTQYFGPGTRLTVL.